This paragraph reports one T cell receptor (beta chain). An end of the junction does not agree with germline; a read error may underlie this. Followed over time, Seattle patients had been enrolled while infection was active. In the original analysis: Nucleated cell counts were estimated from reference gene primer amplification. Assay: immunoSEQ multiplex PCR; the TCRdb copy retains only in-frame clones and omits some. That table supplies the V and J calls and clone size; D and trimming were determined from the DNA. The data show some 290,000 clones, 90% seen once. The sample belongs to a study of blood T cell repertoires in COVID-19. Whole-study context: The samples span acute and convalescent COVID-19 from the United States, Italy and Spain.

The CDR3 consists of 15 residues. Germline V lookup: CDR1 SGHAT, CDR2 FQNNGV. The clonotype originates from a woman aged 25 to 39 with COVID-19, enrolled during active disease. V is TRBV11-2 and J is TRBJ2-5; 7 bases align to TRBD2. What was sequenced was peripheral blood. This CDR3 is CASSLWASGQETQYF. CDR3 coding DNA: TGTGCTAGCAGCTTATGGGCTAGCGGCCAAGAGACCCAGTACTTC. The full variable domain, rest sourced from reference TRBV11-2 and TRBJ2-5, is EAGVAQSPRYKIIEKRQSVAFWCNPISGHATLYWYQQILGQGPKLLIQFQNNGVVDDSQLPKDRFSAERLKGVDSTLKIQPAKLEDSAVYLCASSLWASGQETQYFGPGTRLLVL.